A single sample gave rise to the 5 T cell receptor beta chains below, sequenced in a study of cytomegalovirus exposure and HLA in healthy donors. The PCR contained 60 Vbeta and 13 Jbeta primers. TCRdb's table, derived via immunoSEQ multiplex PCR, lists solely in-frame clones and lacks some. The table records around 88,000 clones, approximately 79% of them present only once. The sequencing sample was made of PBMCs. The receptors were sampled from a male donor in good health and CMV-seronegative.

The chain carries TRBV7-8 and TRBJ1-4, with D uncertain. Between the trimmed V and J ends, which lost 1 base and 5 bases, there was a span of 8 bases. The CDR3 sequence is 14 residues long. Germline V gives CDR1 SGHVS, CDR2 FQNEAQ. CDR3 nucleotide sequence: TGTGCCAGCAGCTTAGGGAGGATGAATGAAAAACTGTTTTTT. Translated: CASSLGRMNEKLFF.

The rearrangement uses TRBV25-1 and TRBJ1-2; no clear D. Trimming removed 6 bases from V and 1 base from J, with 12 bases in between. Germline values: CDR1 MGHDK, CDR2 SYGVNS. This CDR3 region has 14 residues. For the CDR3, the DNA is TGTGCCAGCAGCCCTCTTTCACTTAACTATGGCTACACCTTC. Its translation is CASSPLSLNYGYTF.

The chain joins TRBV28 to TRBJ2-3; 7 nucleotides agree with TRBD2. This CDR3 has 16 residues. Germline loops: CDR1 MDHEN, CDR2 SYDVKM. V lost 3 bases and J lost 1; bases outside the gene matches: 7. The CDR3 nucleotides read TGTGCCAGCAGTTTGGCGGGAGTGGGGGGCACAGATACGCAGTATTTT. This sequence encodes CASSLAGVGGTDTQYF.

The genes are TRBV7-3 and TRBJ2-1; 11 bases agree with TRBD2. V was pared by 6 bases and J by 3 bases, with 4 bases of the junction left unmatched. This CDR3 has 15 amino acids. CDR1 SGHTA and CDR2 FQGTGA come from the germline V gene. CDR3 DNA sequence: TGTGCCAGCAGTTCCGGACTAGCGGGCTACAATGAGCAGTTCTTC. Its protein is CASSSGLAGYNEQFF.

This rearrangement joins TRBV29-1 to TRBJ1-1, with TRBD1 matching 7 bases. CDR1 and CDR2 from the germline V gene are SQVTM and ANQGSEA. The CDR3 sequence is 14 residues long. The V segment lost 5 bases and the J segment 0 bases; nucleotides outside the gene matches: 6. The CDR3 nucleotides read TGCAGCGTTCCGACAGGGTCGCTGAACACTGAAGCTTTCTTT. Amino acid sequence: CSVPTGSLNTEAFF. Based on the CDR3 plus reference TRBV29-1 and TRBJ1-1, the full variable domain is SAVISQKPSRDICQRGTSLTIQCQVDSQVTMMFWYRQQPGQSLTLIATANQGSEATYESGFVIDKFPISRPNLTFSTLTVSNMSPEDSSIYLCSVPTGSLNTEAFFGQGTRLTVV.